Listed here is a single T cell receptor beta chain. The participants were between roughly 18 and 100 years old and came from 24 US areas. In the authors' workflow: How many nucleated cells were present was estimated from reference gene primer amplification. Sequenced by immunoSEQ multiplex PCR; TCRdb stores in-frame clones only, minus some. The V and J calls and clone size are taken from that table; D and trimming were inferred from the DNA. There are some 300,000 clones in the sample; approximately 85% occur only once, and around 1% lies in the top ten. This specimen comes from a study of blood T cell repertoires in COVID-19. This CDR3 has 15 residues. V lost 5 bases and J lost 4; bases outside the gene matches: 4. Germline-derived CDR1 and CDR2 are MNHEY and SVGEGT.

The clonotype was recovered from a woman aged 30 to 39 who had recovered from COVID-19. Sequencing was carried out using PBMCs or T cells enriched from blood (not recorded which). The chain is built from TRBV6-2 or TRBV6-3 and TRBJ2-5; 13 positions agree with TRBD2. The CDR3 DNA reads TGTGCCAGCAGTCACGGACTAGCGGGGGCAGAGACCCAGTACTTC. Amino acid sequence: CASSHGLAGAETQYF.